What follows is one T cell receptor beta chain and its context. Sequenced by immunoSEQ multiplex PCR; TCRdb stores in-frame clones only, minus some. The table includes 250,000 to 350,000 clones, 85% detected once. The data originate from a study of blood T cell repertoires in COVID-19. Overall study context: Acute-phase and convalescent COVID-19 samples originated in the United States, Italy and Spain.

Germline V gene data show CDR1 as MGHRA and CDR2 as YSYEKL. Trimming stripped 0 bases from V and 3 bases from J, with 12 bases between. The CDR3 consists of 16 residues. The chain carries TRBV4-1 and TRBJ2-1, with D possibly being TRBD1 (6 bases). The sample comprised PBMCs or T cells enriched from blood (not recorded which). This clonotype was obtained from a woman between 45 and 65 years old who had recovered from COVID-19. The CDR3 DNA is TGCGCCAGCAGCCAAGAATGGGACAACCGCTACAATGAGCAGTTCTTC. This translates into CASSQEWDNRYNEQFF.